This T cell receptor (beta chain) was documented in a study of identical twins. Turning to this clonotype: Its target is not known.

Study-wide findings and caveats: Memory repertoires lacked the insertion deficit that abundant cord blood beta clonotypes showed. Possibly, invariant MAIT and iNKT cells partly confounded zero-insertion analyses. Twin pairs' shared out-of-frame alpha sequences were enriched in low generation probability.

Donors were all healthy Caucasians. TCRdb independently ran MiXCR on the 5' RACE reads; one entry per CDR3 protein. The repertoire includes 1,800,000 or so distinct CDR3 sequences, around 29% of them detected once, and 0.25% to 0.3% sits in the top ten. The sequencing input was cord blood. The sequence derives from a newborn girl in good health.

CDR3 residues: CASSPGAGGSYNEQYF. In nucleotides, the CDR3 is TGTGCCAGCTCACCGGGCGCGGGAGGGTCCTACAATGAGCAGTACTTC. The chain combines TRBV18 with TRBJ2-7; 9 bases map to TRBD2. Germline V gene lookup returns CDR1 KGHSH and CDR2 LQKENI. The CDR3 is made up of 16 amino acids. V was clipped by 3 bases and J by 7 bases; unmatched bases: 13.